What follows are 16 T cell receptor beta chains derived from one specimen sequenced in a study of T cells after yellow fever vaccination. Each CDR3 protein gets one entry after TCRdb re-called the 5' RACE reads with MiXCR. Found here are about 63,000 distinct CDR3 sequences, roughly 7.3% of them singletons; the top ten hold 36%. The source was CD8+ T cells sorted from PBMCs, collected 15 days after the yellow fever booster vaccination. These receptor sequences come from a man under 40 who received the YFV17D yellow fever vaccine.

This clonotype was seen at least ten times. The V gene is TRBV28, the J gene TRBJ1-4; TRBD1 aligns across 10 bases. The CDR3 extends over 15 amino acids. Trimming at V came to 3 bases and at J to 7 bases, leaving 5 bases not matched to a gene. Germline assignment: CDR1 MDHEN and CDR2 SYDVKM. CDR3 bases: TGTGCCAGCAGTTTGATCGACAGGGGGCCTGAAAAACTGTTTTTT. This codes for CASSLIDRGPEKLFF.

This clonotype was counted at least ten times. V and J are TRBV10-3 and TRBJ1-2; TRBD1 matches at 7 bases. The ends lost 7 bases at V and 8 bases at J; junction bases unmatched: 7. Germline CDR1 is ENHRY and CDR2 is SYGVKD. This CDR3 comprises 12 residues. The CDR3 bases are TGTGCCATCACCTCTACAGGGGACGGCTACACCTTC. Amino acids: CAITSTGDGYTF.

This clonotype was picked up many times. The rearrangement joins TRBV29-1 to TRBJ2-7, with TRBD1 matching 7 bases. V gave up 6 bases and J gave up 3 bases; unmatched junction bases: 8. Germline CDR1 is SQVTM and CDR2 is ANQGSEA. This CDR3 contains 13 residues. CDR3: CSVLTGTDYEQYF. The CDR3 DNA follows: TGCAGCGTCCTAACCGGGACAGACTACGAGCAGTACTTC.

This clonotype was recorded many times. The chain couples TRBV7-9 to TRBJ1-4; D call uncertain. Trimming cost V 1 base and J 5 bases, with 8 bases left between them. Germline lookup yields CDR1 SEHNR and CDR2 FQNEAQ (reference sequence). The CDR3 spans 14 residues. The CDR3 region is CASSLEGPNEKLFF. CDR3 DNA sequence: TGTGCCAGCAGCTTAGAAGGGCCCAATGAAAAACTGTTTTTT.

V gene TRBV30 combines with J gene TRBJ2-7; TRBD2 agrees at 9 bases. The germline V gene encodes CDR1 GTSNPN and CDR2 SVGIG (reference sequence). Unmatched junction bases numbered 5, after V lost 1 base and J lost 4 bases. The CDR3 consists of 14 residues. This CDR3 is CAWSGGGGLYEQYF. CDR3 nucleotides: TGTGCCTGGAGTGGCGGGGGGGGTTTATACGAGCAGTACTTC.

This clonotype was found many times. This rearrangement joins TRBV7-9 to TRBJ2-1; TRBD2 might be the D (8 bases). Trimming took off 4 bases at V and 8 bases at J, with 24 bases between the two ends. Germline V gene sequence: CDR1 SEHNR, CDR2 FQNEAQ (reference sequence). The CDR3 totals 17 residues. CDR3 nucleotides: TGTGCCAGCAGCTCCGGACAGGAACGGGAGGGGAGCCATGAGCAGTTCTTC. Amino acid sequence: CASSSGQEREGSHEQFF.

For this clonotype: A much more abundant neighbour one base away suggests this may be a read error. The chain combines TRBV12-3 or TRBV12-4 with TRBJ2-3, with D perhaps TRBD1 (6 bases). The V end lost 8 bases, the J end lost 2 bases, and 11 bases lay between the germline ends. CDR3 length: 13 residues. This chain's CDR3 is CASRRDTTDTQYF. DNA of the CDR3: TGTGCCAGCCGTCGGGACACCACAGATACGCAGTATTTT.

This clonotype was counted many times. The chain recombines TRBV3-1 with TRBJ2-7; TRBD1 matches at 7 bases. The CDR3 has 15 amino acids. Germline lookup yields CDR1 LGHDT and CDR2 YNNKEL (reference sequence). J lost 3 bases, V lost 4 bases, and 9 bases had no gene match. CDR3 in DNA: TGTGCCAGCAGCCCCTGGGACAGCGGCAACTACGAGCAGTACTTC. As protein: CASSPWDSGNYEQYF.

This clonotype was counted many times. The rearrangement uses TRBV20-1 and TRBJ2-1; 7 bases map to TRBD1. V lost 3 bases, J lost 8 bases, and 7 bases stayed unmatched. This CDR3 has 13 amino acids. Germline V gene sequence: CDR1 DFQATT, CDR2 SNEGSKA (reference sequence). The CDR3 here is CSASLTGVDEQFF. CDR3 nucleotide sequence: TGCAGTGCTAGCCTTACAGGGGTTGATGAGCAGTTCTTC.

This clonotype came up many times. This chain connects TRBV7-2 to TRBJ1-5, with 8 bases fitting TRBD1. V was pared by 4 bases and J by 5 bases, with 1 base of the junction left unmatched. The length of the CDR3 is 13 residues. Germline lookup yields CDR1 SGHTA and CDR2 FQGNSA. The CDR3 is CASSWDRHQPQHF. The CDR3 coding sequence is TGTGCCAGCAGCTGGGACAGGCATCAGCCCCAGCATTTT.

This clonotype was seen just once. A much larger clone differs by one base, so this may be a read error. CDR3 bases: TGTGCCAGCAGCTTAGCGGGGACGGGAGTCGAGCACTACTTC. This sequence encodes CASSLAGTGVEHYF. The chain recombines TRBV7-9 with TRBJ2-7; D might be TRBD2 (6 bases). Germline V CDR1 and CDR2: SEHNR, FQNEAQ (reference sequence). The CDR3 is made up of 14 amino acids.

This clonotype was seen many times. The V and J genes are TRBV7-2 and TRBJ1-6, with 10 bases aligning to TRBD1. Per germline, CDR1 SGHTA and CDR2 FQGNSA. With 5 bases clipped from V and 10 bases from J, the junction kept 5 bases outside the gene matches. This CDR3 spans 14 amino acids. The CDR3 here is CASSGTGQGSPLHF. Written as DNA, the CDR3 is TGTGCCAGCAGCGGCACGGGACAGGGGTCACCCCTCCACTTT.

This clonotype has ten or more counts. The genes are TRBV12-3 or TRBV12-4 and TRBJ2-1; possibly TRBD1 or TRBD2 for D (6 bases each). The CDR3 runs to 12 residues. V lost 6 bases to trimming and J lost 15 bases, with 18 bases between them. The CDR3 region is CASSPGAGGVFF. The CDR3 DNA reads as TGTGCCAGCAGCCCGGGGGCAGGCGGGGTGTTCTTC.

This clonotype was picked up a small number of times. An end of the junction differs from the germline gene, which may be a read error. This chain uses TRBV11-2 with TRBJ1-5, with D perhaps matching TRBD1 (6 bases). Germline V gene data show CDR1 as SGHAT and CDR2 as FQNNGV. The length of the CDR3 is 17 residues. This CDR3 reads CASSLEGGGIGNQPQHF. In nucleotides, the CDR3 is TGTGCCAGCAGCCTAGAGGGTGGGGGCATTGGCAATCAGCCCCAGCATTTT.

This clonotype turned up a few times. Here the CDR3 DNA reads TGTGCCAGCAGCCCATCGGTGCGCGAGCAGTACTTC. Translating gives CASSPSVREQYF. The V call is TRBV7-2, the J call TRBJ2-7; D is undetermined. Germline CDR1 and CDR2: SGHTA and FQGNSA. The CDR3 extends over 12 amino acids. Trimming stripped 5 bases from V and 6 bases from J, with 11 bases between.

This clonotype showed up many times. The rearrangement links TRBV12-3 or TRBV12-4 to TRBJ2-2; D may be TRBD1 (7 bases). CDR3 length: 15 residues. V lost 2 bases, J lost 7 bases, and 14 bases lay in between. The CDR3 sequence is CASSLTSGGLGELFF. The CDR3 DNA is TGTGCCAGCAGTTTAACATCAGGGGGACTCGGGGAGCTGTTTTTT.